The T cell receptor (beta chain) described here comes from a study of identical twins. Study findings and constraints: Out-of-frame alpha sequences common to twins were enriched for low generation probability. Insertions were fewer in abundant cord blood beta clonotypes, whereas memory repertoires showed none of this pattern.

TCRdb reprocessed the 5' RACE reads via MiXCR and lists one record per CDR3 protein. The sample has more than 1.5 million distinct CDR3 sequences; 25% to 35% are singletons. Germline V gene lookup returns CDR1 MDHEN and CDR2 SYDVKM. V lost 2 bases and J lost 2, with 16 bases in between. This CDR3 has 17 residues. This clonotype was found a few times. The antigen is undetermined. The gene calls are TRBV28 and TRBJ1-5; a possible D gene is TRBD1 (5 bases). The receptor comes from a newborn girl in good health. The sample comprised cord blood. For the CDR3, the DNA is TGTGCCAGCAGTTTAGGTTGGACATTCCAGGGCAATCAGCCCCAGCATTTT. Protein: CASSLGWTFQGNQPQHF.